This TCR beta chain originates from a study of cytomegalovirus exposure and HLA in healthy donors. Looking at the study overall: There were 100 million to 120 million unique TCR beta sequences, drawn from 150 million to 200 million T cells, in an earlier analysis. An early release of data contained about 85 million unique TCRs, which came from HLA-typed donors. Whole-study results and caveats: In a later analysis, at a false discovery rate of 0.05, 16,951 TCR beta sequences were associated with HLA alleles. Generally TCR sequences proved uncommon, though certain public TCRs appeared in numerous donors.

It was with 60 Vbeta and 13 Jbeta primers that the PCR ran. Here immunoSEQ multiplex PCR was the method, and the copy in TCRdb shows in-frame clones only, minus some. The sample shows 150,000 to 200,000 clones, roughly four fifths of them seen only once. The CDR3 has 13 amino acids. The V end lost 1 base, the J end lost 5 bases, and 9 bases lay between the germline ends. Germline V CDR1 and CDR2: SEHNR, FQNEAQ (reference sequence). As for this clone: Its target is unknown.

V gene TRBV7-9 combines with J gene TRBJ2-7; D is unclear. The TCR sequence derives from a man aged 18 to 30 in good health and CMV-seronegative. What was sequenced was PBMCs. For the CDR3, the DNA is TGTGCCAGCAGCTTAGAGTACACCCACGAGCAGTACTTC. It yields the protein CASSLEYTHEQYF.